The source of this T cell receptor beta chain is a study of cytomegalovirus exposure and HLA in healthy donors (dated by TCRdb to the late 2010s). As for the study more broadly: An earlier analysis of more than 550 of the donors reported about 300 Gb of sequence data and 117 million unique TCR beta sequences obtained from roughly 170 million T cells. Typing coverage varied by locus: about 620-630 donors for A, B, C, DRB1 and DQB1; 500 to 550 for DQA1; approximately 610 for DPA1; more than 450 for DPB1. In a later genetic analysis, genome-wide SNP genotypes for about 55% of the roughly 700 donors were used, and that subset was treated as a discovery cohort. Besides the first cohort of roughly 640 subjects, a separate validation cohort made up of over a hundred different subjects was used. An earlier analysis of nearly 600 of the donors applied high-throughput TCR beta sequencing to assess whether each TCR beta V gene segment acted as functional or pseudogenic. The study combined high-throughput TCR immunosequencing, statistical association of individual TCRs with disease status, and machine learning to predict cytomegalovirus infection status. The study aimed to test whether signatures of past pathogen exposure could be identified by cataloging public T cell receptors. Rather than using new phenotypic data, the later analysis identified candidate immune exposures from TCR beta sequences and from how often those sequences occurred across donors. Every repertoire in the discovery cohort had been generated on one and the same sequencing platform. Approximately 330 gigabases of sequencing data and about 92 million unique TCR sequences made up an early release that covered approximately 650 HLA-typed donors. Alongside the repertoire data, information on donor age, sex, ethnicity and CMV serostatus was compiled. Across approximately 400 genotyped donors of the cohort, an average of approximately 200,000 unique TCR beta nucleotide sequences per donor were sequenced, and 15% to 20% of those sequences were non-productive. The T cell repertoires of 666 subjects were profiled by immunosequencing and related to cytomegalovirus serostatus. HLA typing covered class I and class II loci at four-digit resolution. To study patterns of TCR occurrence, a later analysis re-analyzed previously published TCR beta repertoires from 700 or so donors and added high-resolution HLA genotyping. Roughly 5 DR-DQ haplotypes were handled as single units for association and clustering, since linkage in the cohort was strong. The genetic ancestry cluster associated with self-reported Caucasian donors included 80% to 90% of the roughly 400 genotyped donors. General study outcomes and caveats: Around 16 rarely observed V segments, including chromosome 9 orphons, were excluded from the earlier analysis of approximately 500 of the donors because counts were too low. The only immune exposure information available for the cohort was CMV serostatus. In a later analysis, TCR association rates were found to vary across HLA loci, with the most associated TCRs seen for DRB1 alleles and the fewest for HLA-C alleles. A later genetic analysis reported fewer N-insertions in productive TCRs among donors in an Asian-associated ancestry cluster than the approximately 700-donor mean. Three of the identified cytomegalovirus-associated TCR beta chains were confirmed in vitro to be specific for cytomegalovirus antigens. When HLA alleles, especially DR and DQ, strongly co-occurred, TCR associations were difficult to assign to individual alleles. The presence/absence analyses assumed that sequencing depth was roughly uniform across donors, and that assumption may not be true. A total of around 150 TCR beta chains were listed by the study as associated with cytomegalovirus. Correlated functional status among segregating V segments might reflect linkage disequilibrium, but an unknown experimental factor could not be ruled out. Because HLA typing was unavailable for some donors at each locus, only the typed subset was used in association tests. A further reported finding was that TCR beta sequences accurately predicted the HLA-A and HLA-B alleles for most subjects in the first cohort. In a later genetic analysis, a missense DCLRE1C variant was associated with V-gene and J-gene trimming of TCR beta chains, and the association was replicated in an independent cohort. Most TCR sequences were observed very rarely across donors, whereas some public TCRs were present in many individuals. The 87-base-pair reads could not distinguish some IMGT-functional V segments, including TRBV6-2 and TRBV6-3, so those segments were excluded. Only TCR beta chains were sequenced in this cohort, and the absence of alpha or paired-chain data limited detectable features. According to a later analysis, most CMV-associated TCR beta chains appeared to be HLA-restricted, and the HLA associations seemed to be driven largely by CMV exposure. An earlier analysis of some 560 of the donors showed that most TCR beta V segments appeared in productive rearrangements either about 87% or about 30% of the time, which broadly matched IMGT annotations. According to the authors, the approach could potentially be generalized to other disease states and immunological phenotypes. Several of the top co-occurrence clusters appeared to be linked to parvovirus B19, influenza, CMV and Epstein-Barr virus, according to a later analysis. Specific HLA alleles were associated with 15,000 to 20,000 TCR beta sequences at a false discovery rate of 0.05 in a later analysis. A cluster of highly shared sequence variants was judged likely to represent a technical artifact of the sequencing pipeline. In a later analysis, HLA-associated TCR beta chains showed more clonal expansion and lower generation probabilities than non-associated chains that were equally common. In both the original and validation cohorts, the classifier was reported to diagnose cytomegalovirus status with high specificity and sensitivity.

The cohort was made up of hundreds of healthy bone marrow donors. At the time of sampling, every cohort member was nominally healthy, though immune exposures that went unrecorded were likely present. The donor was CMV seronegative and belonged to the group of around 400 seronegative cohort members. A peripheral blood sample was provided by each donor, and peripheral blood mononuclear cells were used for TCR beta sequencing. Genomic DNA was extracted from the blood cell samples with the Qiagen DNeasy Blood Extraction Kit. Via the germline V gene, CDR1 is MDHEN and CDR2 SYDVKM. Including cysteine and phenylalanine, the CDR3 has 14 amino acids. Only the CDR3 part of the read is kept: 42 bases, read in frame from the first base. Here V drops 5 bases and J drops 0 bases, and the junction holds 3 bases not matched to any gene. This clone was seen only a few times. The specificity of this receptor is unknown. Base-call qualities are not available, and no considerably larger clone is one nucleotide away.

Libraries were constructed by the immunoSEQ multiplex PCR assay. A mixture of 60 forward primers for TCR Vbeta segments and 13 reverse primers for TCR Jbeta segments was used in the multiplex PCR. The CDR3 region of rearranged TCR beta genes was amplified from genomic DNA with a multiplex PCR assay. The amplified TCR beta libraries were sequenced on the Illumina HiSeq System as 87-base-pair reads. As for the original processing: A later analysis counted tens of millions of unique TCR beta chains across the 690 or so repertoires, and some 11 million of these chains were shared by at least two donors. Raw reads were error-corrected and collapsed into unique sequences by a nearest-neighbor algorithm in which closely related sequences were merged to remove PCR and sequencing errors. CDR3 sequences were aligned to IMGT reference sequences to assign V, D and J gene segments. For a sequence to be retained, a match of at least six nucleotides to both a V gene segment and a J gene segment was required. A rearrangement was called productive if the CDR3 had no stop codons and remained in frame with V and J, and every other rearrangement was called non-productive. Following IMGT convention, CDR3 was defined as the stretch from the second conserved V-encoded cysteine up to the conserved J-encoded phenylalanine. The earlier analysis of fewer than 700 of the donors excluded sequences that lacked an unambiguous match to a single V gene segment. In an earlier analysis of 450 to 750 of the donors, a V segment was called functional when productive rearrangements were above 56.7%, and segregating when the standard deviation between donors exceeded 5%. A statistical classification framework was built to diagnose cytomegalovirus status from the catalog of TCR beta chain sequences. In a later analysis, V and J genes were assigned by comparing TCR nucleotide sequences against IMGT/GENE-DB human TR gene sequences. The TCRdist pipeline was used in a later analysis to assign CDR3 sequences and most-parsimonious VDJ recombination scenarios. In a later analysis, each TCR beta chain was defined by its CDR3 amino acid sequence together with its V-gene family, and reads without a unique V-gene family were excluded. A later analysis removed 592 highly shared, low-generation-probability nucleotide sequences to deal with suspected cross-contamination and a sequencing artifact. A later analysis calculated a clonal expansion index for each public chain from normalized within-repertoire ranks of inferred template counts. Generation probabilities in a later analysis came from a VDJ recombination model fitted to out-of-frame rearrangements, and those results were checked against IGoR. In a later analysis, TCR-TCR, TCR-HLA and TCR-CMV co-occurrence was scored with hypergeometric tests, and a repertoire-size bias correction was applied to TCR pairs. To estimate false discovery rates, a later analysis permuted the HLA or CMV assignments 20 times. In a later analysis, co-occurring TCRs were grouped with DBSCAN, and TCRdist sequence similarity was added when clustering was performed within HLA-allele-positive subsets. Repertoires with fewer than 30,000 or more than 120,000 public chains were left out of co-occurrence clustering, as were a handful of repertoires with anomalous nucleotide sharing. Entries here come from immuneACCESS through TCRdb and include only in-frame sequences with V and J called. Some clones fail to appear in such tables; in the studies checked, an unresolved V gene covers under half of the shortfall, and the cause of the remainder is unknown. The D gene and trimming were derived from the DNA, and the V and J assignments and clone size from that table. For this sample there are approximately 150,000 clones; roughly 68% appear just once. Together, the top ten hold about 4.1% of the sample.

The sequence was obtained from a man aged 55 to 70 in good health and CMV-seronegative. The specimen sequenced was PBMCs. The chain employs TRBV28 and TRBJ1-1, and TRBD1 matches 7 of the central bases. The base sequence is TGTGCCAGCAGTCCGGGACAGATGAACACTGAAGCTTTCTTT. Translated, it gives CASSPGQMNTEAFF.